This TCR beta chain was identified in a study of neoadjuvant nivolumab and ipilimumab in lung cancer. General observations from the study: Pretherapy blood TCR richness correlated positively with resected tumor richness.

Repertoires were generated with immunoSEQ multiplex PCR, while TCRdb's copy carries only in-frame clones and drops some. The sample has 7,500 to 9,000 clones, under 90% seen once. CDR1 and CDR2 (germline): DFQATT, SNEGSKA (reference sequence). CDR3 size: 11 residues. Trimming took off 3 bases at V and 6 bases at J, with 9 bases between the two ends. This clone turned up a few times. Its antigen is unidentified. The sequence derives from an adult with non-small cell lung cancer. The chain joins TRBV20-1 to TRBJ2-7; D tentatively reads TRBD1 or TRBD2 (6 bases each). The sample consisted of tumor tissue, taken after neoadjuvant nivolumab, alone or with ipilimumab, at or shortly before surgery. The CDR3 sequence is CSARGGSEQYF. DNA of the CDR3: TGCAGTGCTAGGGGGGGCTCCGAGCAGTACTTC.